This T cell receptor (beta chain) was sequenced in a study of cytomegalovirus exposure and HLA in healthy donors. In the PCR, 60 Vbeta and 13 Jbeta primers were used. Some clones are missing from TCRdb's copy, which holds only in-frame ones; the method was immunoSEQ multiplex PCR. The profile covers more than 80,000 clones, with 69% appearing a single time and approximately 2.7% taken by the ten largest. This clone was detected only once. What was sequenced was PBMCs. The TCR comes from a man between 50 and 59 years old in good health and CMV-seronegative.

The CDR3 DNA reads TGTGCCAGCGGGACAGGGTTTAACACCGGGGAGCTGTTTTTT. Protein: CASGTGFNTGELFF. The chain is built from TRBV5-4 and TRBJ2-2; 9 bases line up with TRBD1. The ends lost 7 bases at V and 2 bases at J; junction bases unmatched: 3. CDR1 and CDR2 (germline): SGHNT, YYREEE (reference sequence). The CDR3 extends over 14 amino acids.